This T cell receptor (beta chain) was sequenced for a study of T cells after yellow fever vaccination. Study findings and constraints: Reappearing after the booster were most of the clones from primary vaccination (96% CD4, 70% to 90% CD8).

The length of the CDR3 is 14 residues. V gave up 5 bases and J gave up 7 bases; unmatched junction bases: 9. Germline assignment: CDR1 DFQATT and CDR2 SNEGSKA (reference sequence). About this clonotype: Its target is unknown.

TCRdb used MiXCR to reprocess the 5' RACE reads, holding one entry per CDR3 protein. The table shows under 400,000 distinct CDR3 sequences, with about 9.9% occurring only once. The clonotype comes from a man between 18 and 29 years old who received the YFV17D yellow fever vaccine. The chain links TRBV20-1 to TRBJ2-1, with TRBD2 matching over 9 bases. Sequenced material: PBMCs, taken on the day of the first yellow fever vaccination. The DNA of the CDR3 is TGCAGTGCTGCGGGGGGGCCGGGGGGAAATGAGCAGTTCTTC. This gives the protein CSAAGGPGGNEQFF.